This T cell receptor beta chain emerged from a study of siplizumab effects on memory and regulatory T cells. Study observations and caveats: A significant reduction in alloreactive sequences traceable to unstimulated CD4+ memory cells was produced by siplizumab. Unstimulated subsets accounted for the mapping of only a minor share of the clones that were alloreactive. In unstimulated cells, naive T cells appeared more diverse than memory T cells and seemed major alloresponse contributors. Mappable CD4+ clones that were alloreactive averaged roughly 66% Treg-derived with siplizumab versus around 25% in controls.

Produced via immunoSEQ multiplex PCR; TCRdb's table is partial and in-frame only. The data hold some 100,000 clones, with over 85% observed a single time. The CDR3 is 15 residues long. CDR1 and CDR2 from the germline V gene are SGHRS and YFSETQ. Trimming cost V 3 bases and J 8 bases, with 20 bases left between them. To note about this clone: Antigen: not known.

The source is a human donor in good health. Material: CD8+ T cells sorted from blood. The J gene is TRBJ1-1, the V gene TRBV5-1; D call uncertain. The CDR3 DNA is TGCGCCAGCAGCTCGTCGGGGTCCCAGGAACACGAAGCTTTCTTT. It translates to CASSSSGSQEHEAFF.